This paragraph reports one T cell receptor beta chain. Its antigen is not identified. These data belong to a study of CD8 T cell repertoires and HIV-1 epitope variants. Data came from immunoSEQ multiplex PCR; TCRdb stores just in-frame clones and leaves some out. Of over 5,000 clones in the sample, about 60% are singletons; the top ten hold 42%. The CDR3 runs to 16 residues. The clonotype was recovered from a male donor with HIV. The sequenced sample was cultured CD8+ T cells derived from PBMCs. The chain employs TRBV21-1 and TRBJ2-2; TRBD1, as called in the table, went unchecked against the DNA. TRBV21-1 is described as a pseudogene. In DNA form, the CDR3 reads TGTGCCAGCTACAAGGAGACAGGGACCGGGGACGGGGAGCTGTTTTTT. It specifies CASYKETGTGDGELFF.